Following are 2 T cell receptor beta chains from one sample sequenced in a study of control samples from healthy donors and cancer patients. The protocol was immunoSEQ multiplex PCR, while the TCRdb copy is restricted to in-frame clones and leaves out a portion. The repertoire consists of more than 95,000 clones, with 85% to 90% occurring once and the leading ten covering approximately 20%. Sequenced: PBMCs. The receptors were sampled from a man between 60 and 75 years old with lung cancer.

This CDR3 reads CASSLDGNSPLHF. The CDR3 DNA reads as TGTGCCAGCAGCTTGGACGGGAATTCACCCCTCCACTTT. The gene calls are TRBV5-4 and TRBJ1-6; D not certain. Per germline, CDR1 SGHNT and CDR2 YYREEE (reference sequence). The V end lost 0 bases, the J end lost 7 bases, and 5 bases lay between the germline ends. The CDR3 sequence is 13 residues long.

This chain joins TRBV6-1 and TRBJ1-6; D is unresolved. The CDR3 totals 15 residues. Germline V gene lookup returns CDR1 MNHNS and CDR2 SASEGT. Trimming shortened V by 1 base and J by 4 bases, and 8 bases separated the two germline ends. CDR3 region: CASSEGTTYNSPLHF. CDR3 DNA: TGTGCCAGCAGTGAAGGAACAACGTATAATTCACCCCTCCACTTT.